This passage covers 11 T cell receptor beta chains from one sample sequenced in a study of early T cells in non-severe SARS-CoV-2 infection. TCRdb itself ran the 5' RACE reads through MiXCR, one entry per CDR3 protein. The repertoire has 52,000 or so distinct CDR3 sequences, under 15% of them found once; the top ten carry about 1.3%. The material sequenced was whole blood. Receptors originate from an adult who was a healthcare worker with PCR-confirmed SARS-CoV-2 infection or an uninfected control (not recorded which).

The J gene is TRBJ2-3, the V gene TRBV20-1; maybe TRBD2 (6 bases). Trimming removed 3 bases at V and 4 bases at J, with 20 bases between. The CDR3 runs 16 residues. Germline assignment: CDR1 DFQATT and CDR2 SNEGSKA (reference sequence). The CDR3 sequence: CSASPPGVATPDTQYF. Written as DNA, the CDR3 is TGCAGTGCTAGCCCCCCGGGGGTAGCTACCCCAGATACGCAGTATTTT.

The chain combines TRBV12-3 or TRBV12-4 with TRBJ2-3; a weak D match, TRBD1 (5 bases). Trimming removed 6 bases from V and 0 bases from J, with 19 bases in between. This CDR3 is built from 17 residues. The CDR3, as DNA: TGTGCCAGCAGAAGTCCCCGTGGGGCATCTAGCACAGATACGCAGTATTTT. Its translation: CASRSPRGASSTDTQYF.

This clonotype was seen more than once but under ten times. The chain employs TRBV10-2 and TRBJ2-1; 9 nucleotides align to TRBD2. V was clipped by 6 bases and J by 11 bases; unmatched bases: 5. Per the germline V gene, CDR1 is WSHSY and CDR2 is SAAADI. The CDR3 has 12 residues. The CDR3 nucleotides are TGCGCCAGCAGACCGCTAGCGGGGAAGCAGTTCTTC. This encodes CASRPLAGKQFF.

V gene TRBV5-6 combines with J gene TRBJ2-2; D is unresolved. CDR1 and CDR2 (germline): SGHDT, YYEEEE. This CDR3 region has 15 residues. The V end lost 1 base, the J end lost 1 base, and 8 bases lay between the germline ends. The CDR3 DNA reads TGTGCCAGCAGCTTGCAACAAAAGAACACCGGGGAGCTGTTTTTT. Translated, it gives CASSLQQKNTGELFF.

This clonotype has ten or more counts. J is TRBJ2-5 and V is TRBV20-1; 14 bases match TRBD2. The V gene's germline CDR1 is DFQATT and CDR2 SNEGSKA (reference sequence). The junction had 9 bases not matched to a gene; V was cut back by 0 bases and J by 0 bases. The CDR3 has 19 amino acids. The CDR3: CSARDLGTSGGPYQETQYF. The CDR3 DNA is TGCAGTGCTAGAGATCTAGGGACTAGCGGGGGCCCGTACCAAGAGACCCAGTACTTC.

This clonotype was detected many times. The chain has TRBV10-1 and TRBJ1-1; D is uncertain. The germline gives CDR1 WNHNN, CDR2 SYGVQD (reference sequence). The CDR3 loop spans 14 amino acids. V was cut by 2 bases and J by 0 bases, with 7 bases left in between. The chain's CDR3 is CASSEDGLNTEAFF. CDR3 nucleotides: TGCGCCAGCAGTGAGGACGGACTGAACACTGAAGCTTTCTTT.

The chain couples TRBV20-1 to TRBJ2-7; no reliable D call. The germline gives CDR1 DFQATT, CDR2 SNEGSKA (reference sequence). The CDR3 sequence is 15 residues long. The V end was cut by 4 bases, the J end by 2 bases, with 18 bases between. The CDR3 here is CSANTGERSAYEQYF. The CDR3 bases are TGCAGTGCTAACACGGGCGAACGGTCAGCCTACGAGCAGTACTTC.

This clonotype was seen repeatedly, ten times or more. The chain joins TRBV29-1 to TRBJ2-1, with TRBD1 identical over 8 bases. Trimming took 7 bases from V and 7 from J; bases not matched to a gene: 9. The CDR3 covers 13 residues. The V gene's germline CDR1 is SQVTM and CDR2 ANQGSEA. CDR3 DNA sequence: TGCAGCGCAGGACAGGGAGGATCGAATGAGCAGTTCTTC. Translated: CSAGQGGSNEQFF.

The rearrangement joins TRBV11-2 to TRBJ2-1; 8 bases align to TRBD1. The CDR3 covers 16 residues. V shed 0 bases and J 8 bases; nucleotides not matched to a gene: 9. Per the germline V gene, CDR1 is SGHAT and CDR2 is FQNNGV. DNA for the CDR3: TGTGCCAGCAGCTTAGATCCAGGGGGCACCGGGGATGAGCAGTTCTTC. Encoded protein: CASSLDPGGTGDEQFF.

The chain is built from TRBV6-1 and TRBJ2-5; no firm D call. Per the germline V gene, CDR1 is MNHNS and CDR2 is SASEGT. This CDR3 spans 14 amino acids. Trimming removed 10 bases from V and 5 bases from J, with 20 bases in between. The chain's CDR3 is CANSRSPRGETQYF. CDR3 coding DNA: TGTGCCAACAGCAGAAGCCCGCGTGGTGAGACCCAGTACTTC.

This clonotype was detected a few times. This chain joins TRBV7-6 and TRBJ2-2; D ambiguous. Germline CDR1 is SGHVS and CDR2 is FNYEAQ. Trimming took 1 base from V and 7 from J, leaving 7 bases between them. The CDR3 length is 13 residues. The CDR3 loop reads CASSLEGIGELFF. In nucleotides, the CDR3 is TGTGCCAGCAGCTTAGAAGGGATCGGGGAGCTGTTTTTT.